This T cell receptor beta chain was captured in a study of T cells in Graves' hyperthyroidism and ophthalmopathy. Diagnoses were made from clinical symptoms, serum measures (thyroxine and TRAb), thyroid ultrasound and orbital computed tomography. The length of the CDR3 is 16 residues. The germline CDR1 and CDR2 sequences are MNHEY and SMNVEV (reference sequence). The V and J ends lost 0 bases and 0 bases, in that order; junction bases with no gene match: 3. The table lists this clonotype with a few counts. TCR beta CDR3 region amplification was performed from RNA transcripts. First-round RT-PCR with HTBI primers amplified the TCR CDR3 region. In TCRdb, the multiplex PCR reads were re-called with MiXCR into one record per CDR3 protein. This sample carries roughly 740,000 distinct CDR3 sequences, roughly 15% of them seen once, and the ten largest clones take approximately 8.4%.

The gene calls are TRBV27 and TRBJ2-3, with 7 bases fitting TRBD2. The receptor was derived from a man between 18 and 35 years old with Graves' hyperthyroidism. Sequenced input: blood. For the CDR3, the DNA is TGTGCCAGCAGTTTATCGATGGGGGGGAGCACAGATACGCAGTATTTT. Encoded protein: CASSLSMGGSTDTQYF.